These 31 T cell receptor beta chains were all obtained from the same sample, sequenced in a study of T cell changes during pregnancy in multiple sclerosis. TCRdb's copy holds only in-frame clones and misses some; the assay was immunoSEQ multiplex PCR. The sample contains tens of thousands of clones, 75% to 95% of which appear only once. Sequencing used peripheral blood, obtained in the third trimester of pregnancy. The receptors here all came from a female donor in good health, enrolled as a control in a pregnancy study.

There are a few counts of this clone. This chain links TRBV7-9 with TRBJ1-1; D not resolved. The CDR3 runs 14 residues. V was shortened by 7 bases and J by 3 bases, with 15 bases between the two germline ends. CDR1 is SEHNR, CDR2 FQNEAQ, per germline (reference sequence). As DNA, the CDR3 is TGTGCCAGCACCTCGCCTTACGGGTACACTGAAGCTTTCTTT. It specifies CASTSPYGYTEAFF.

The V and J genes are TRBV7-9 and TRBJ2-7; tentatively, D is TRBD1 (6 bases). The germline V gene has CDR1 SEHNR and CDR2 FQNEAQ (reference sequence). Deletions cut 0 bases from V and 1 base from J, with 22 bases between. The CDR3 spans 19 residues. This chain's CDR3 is CASSLAARGLRSKSYEQYF. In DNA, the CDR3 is TGTGCCAGCAGCTTAGCAGCCAGGGGTCTCCGGAGTAAGTCCTACGAGCAGTACTTC.

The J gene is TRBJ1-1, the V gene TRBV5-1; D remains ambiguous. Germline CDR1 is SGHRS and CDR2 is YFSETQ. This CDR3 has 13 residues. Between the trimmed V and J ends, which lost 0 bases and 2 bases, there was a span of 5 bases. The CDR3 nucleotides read TGCGCCAGCAGCTTGGATTCAAACACTGAAGCTTTCTTT. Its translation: CASSLDSNTEAFF.

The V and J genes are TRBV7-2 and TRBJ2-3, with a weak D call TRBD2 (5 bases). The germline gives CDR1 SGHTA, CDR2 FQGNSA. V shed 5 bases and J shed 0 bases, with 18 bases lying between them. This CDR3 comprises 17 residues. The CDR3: CASSPGLADFSTDTQYF. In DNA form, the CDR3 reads TGTGCCAGCAGCCCAGGACTGGCTGACTTTAGCACAGATACGCAGTATTTT. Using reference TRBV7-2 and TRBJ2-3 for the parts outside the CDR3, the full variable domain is GAGVSQSPSNKVTEKGKDVELRCDPISGHTALYWYRQSLGQGLEFLIYFQGNSAPDKSGLPSDRFSAERTGGSVSTLTIQRTQQEDSAVYLCASSPGLADFSTDTQYFGPGTRLTVL.

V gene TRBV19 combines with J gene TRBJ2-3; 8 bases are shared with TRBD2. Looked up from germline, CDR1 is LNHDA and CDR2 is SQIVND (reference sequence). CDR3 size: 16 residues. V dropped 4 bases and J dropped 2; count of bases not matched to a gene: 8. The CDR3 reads CASSKIGSGVTDTQYF. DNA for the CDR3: TGTGCCAGTAGTAAGATCGGTAGCGGGGTCACAGATACGCAGTATTTT.

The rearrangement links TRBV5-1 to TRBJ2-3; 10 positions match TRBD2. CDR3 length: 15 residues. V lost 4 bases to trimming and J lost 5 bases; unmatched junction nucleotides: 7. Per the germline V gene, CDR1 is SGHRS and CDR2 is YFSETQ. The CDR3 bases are TGCGCCAGCAGCCCGACTAGCGGGTACCTAGATACGCAGTATTTT. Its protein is CASSPTSGYLDTQYF.

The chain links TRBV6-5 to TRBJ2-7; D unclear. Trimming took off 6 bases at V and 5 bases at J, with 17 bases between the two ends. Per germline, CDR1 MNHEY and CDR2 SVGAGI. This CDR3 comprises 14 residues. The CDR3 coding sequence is TGTGCCAGCAGCCGACCCACATCGGGTAACGAGCAGTACTTC. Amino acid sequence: CASSRPTSGNEQYF.

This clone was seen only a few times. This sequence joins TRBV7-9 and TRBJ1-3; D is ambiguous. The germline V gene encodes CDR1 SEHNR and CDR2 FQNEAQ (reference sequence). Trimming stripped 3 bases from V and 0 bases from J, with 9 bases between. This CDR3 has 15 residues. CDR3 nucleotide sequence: TGTGCCAGCAGCTTGGAGACCTTCTCTGGAAACACCATATATTTT. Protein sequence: CASSLETFSGNTIYF.

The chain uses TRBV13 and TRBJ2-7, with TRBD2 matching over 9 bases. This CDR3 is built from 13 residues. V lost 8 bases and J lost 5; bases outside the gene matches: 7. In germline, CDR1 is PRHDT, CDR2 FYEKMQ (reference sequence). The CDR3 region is CASGIAGDHEQYF. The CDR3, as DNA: TGTGCCAGCGGGATAGCGGGAGACCACGAGCAGTACTTC.

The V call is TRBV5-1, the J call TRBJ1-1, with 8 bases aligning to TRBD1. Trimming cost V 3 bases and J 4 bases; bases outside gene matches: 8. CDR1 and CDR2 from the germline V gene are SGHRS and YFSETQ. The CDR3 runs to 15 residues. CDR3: CASSWVGQGGTEAFF. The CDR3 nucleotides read TGCGCCAGCAGCTGGGTCGGACAGGGAGGCACTGAAGCTTTCTTT.

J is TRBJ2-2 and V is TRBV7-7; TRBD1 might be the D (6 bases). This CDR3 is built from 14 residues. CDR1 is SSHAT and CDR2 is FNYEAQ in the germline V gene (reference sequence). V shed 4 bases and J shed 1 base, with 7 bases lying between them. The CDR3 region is CASSSGQNTGELFF. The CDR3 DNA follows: TGTGCCAGCAGCTCGGGACAGAACACCGGGGAGCTGTTTTTT.

The CDR3 loop is CASSYTSGSNEQYF. The CDR3 nucleotides read TGTGCCAGCAGCTACACTAGCGGGAGCAACGAGCAGTACTTC. The J gene is TRBJ2-7, the V gene TRBV7-2; 11 bases are a match to TRBD2. Per germline, CDR1 SGHTA and CDR2 FQGNSA. J gave up 5 bases and V 4 bases, and 4 bases lay outside the gene matches. CDR3 length: 14 amino acids.

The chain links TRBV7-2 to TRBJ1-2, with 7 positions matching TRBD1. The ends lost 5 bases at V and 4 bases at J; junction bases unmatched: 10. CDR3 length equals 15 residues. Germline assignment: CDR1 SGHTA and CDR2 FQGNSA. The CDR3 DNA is TGTGCCAGCAGCCCCGGACGGACAGGCCTCTATGGCTACACCTTC. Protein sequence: CASSPGRTGLYGYTF. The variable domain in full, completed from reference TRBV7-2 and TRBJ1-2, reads GAGVSQSPSNKVTEKGKDVELRCDPISGHTALYWYRQSLGQGLEFLIYFQGNSAPDKSGLPSDRFSAERTGGSVSTLTIQRTQQEDSAVYLCASSPGRTGLYGYTFGSGTRLTVV.

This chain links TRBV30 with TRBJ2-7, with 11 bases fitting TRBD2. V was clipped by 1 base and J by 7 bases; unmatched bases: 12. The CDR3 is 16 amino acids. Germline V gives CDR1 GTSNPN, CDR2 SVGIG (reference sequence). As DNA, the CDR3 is TGTGCCTGGAGTGCCGGACTAGCGGGCACACGAGGGGAGCAGTACTTC. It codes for CAWSAGLAGTRGEQYF.

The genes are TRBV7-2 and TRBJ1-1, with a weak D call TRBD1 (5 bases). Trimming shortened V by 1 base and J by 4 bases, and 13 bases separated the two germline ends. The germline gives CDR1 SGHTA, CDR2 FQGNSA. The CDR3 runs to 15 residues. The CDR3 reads CASSLEHRRFTEAFF. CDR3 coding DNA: TGTGCCAGCAGCTTAGAGCACAGGAGATTCACTGAAGCTTTCTTT.

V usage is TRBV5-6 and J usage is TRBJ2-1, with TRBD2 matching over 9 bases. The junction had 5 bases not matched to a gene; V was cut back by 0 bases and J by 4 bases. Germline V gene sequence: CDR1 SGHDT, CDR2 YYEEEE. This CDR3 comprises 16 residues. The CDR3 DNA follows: TGTGCCAGCAGCTTGGGGGCGACTAGCGGTTACAATGAGCAGTTCTTC. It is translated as CASSLGATSGYNEQFF.

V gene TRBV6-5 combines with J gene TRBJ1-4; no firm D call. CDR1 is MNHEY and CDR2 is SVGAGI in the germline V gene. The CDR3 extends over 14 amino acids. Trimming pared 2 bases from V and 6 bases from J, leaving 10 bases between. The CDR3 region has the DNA TGTGCCAGCAGTTACAGTCGAGTTCATGAAAAACTGTTTTTT. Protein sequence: CASSYSRVHEKLFF.

The CDR3 nucleotides are TGTGCCAGCAGCTTATCCTCGTCGGGGCCGGCGACACGGGGGGAAAAACTGTTTTTT. Encoded protein: CASSLSSSGPATRGEKLFF. V gene TRBV7-2 combines with J gene TRBJ1-4; tentative D call: TRBD1 (5 bases). V was pared by 2 bases and J by 8 bases, with 27 bases between. This CDR3 contains 19 residues. CDR1 and CDR2 (germline): SGHTA, FQGNSA. The full variable domain, with the rest looked up from reference TRBV7-2 and TRBJ1-4, is GAGVSQSPSNKVTEKGKDVELRCDPISGHTALYWYRQSLGQGLEFLIYFQGNSAPDKSGLPSDRFSAERTGGSVSTLTIQRTQQEDSAVYLCASSLSSSGPATRGEKLFFGSGTQLSVL.

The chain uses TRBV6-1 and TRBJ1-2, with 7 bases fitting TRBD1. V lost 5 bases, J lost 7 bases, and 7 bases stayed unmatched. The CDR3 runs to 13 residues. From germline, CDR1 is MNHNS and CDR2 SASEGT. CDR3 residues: CASSFDRVGGYTF. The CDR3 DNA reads TGTGCCAGCAGTTTTGACAGGGTGGGTGGCTACACCTTC.

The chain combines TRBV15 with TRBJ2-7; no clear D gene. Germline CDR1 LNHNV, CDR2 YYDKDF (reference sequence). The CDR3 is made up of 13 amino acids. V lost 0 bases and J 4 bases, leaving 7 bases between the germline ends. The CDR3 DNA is TGTGCCACCAGCAGAGATCAGGTTTACGAGCAGTACTTC. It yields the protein CATSRDQVYEQYF.

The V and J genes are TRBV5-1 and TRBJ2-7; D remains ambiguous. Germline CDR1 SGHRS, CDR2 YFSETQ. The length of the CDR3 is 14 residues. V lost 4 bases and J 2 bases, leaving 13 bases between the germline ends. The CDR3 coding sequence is TGCGCCAGCAGCCCACGACTTGAGGCCTACGAGCAGTACTTC. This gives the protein CASSPRLEAYEQYF.

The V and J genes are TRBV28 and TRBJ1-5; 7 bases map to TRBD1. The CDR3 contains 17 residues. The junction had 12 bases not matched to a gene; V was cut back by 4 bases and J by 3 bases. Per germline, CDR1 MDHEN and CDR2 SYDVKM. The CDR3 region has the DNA TGTGCCAGCAGTTCCCCCGAGGGGGCCCCCTTCAATCAGCCCCAGCATTTT. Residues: CASSSPEGAPFNQPQHF.

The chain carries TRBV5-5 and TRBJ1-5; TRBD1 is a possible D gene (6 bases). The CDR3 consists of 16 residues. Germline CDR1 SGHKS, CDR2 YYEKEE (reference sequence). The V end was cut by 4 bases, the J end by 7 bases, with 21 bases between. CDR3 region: CASSLRSGESTQPQHF. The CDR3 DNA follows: TGTGCCAGCAGCCTGCGGTCAGGGGAATCTACACAGCCCCAGCATTTT.

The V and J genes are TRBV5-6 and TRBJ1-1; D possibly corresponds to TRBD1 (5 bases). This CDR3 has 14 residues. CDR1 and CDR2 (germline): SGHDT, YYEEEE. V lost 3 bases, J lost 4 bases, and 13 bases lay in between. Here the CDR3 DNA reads TGTGCCAGCAGCTGGGGGGGGGTAGGCACTGAAGCTTTCTTT. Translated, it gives CASSWGGVGTEAFF.

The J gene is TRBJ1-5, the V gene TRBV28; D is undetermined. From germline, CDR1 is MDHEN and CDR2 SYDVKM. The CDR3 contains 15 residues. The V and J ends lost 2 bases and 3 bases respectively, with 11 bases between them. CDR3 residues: CASSLAAAYNQPQHF. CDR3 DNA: TGTGCCAGCAGTTTAGCGGCGGCTTACAATCAGCCCCAGCATTTT.

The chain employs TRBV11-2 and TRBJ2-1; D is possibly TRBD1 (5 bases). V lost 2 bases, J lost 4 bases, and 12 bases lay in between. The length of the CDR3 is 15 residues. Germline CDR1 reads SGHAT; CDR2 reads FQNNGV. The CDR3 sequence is CASSLKGPPYNEQFF. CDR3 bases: TGTGCCAGCAGCTTAAAGGGGCCGCCATACAATGAGCAGTTCTTC.

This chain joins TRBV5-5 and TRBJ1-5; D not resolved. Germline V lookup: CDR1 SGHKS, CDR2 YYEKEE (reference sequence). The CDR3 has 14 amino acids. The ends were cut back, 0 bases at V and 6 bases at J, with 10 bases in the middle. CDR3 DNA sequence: TGTGCCAGCAGCTTGGGGCAGAGGCTTCAGCCCCAGCATTTT. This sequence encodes CASSLGQRLQPQHF.

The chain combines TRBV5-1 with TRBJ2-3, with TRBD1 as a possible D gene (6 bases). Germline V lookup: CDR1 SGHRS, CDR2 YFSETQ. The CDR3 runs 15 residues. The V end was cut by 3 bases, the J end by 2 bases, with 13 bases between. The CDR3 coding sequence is TGCGCCAGCAGCTCTAGAGGGGGATTCACAGATACGCAGTATTTT. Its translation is CASSSRGGFTDTQYF. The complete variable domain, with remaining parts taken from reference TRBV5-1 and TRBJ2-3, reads KAGVTQTPRYLIKTRGQQVTLSCSPISGHRSVSWYQQTPGQGLQFLFEYFSETQRNKGNFPGRFSGRQFSNSRSEMNVSTLELGDSALYLCASSSRGGFTDTQYFGPGTRLTVL.

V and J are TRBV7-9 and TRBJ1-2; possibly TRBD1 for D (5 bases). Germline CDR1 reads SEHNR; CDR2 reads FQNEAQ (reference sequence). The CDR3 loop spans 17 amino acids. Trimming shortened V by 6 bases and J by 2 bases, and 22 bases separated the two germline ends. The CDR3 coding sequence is TGTGCCAGCAGACATGGCCAGGGATCTGGTGAGAACTATGGCTACACCTTC. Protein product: CASRHGQGSGENYGYTF.

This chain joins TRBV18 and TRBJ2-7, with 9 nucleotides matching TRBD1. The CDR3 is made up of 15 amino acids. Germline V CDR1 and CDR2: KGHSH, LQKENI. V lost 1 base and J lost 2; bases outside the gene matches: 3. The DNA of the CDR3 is TGTGCCAGCTCACCACTGGGACAGGGAACCTACGAGCAGTACTTC. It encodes CASSPLGQGTYEQYF.

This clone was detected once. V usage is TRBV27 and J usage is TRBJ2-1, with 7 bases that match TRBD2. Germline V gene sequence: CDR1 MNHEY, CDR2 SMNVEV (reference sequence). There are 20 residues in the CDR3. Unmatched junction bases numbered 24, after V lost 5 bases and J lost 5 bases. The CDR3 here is CASSPPGGIRGPLADNEQFF. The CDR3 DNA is TGTGCCAGCAGTCCCCCCGGGGGGATCCGAGGGCCTCTAGCGGACAATGAGCAGTTCTTC.